This T cell receptor beta chain was found in a study of OX40 agonist ivuxolimab in advanced cancers. Germline V lookup: CDR1 MNHNY, CDR2 SVGAGI (reference sequence). The CDR3 runs to 14 residues. Trimming removed 6 bases from V and 5 bases from J, with 14 bases in between. Using immunoSEQ multiplex PCR, the repertoire was profiled, and TCRdb retains in-frame clones only, with some absent. Of over 20,000 clones in the sample, around nine tenths were seen once. The rearrangement links TRBV6-6 to TRBJ2-1, with D possibly matching TRBD1 (6 bases). This sequence was found in an adult with an advanced solid tumor such as melanoma, head and neck, liver or kidney cancer. This material consisted of CD4+ or CD8+ T cells sorted from blood, taken in a trial of the OX40 agonist ivuxolimab. CDR3 in amino acids: CASSINRAHNEQFF. CDR3 nucleotide sequence: TGTGCCAGCAGCATAAACAGGGCTCACAATGAGCAGTTCTTC.